A selection of T cell receptor beta chains follows, all from one sample in a study of cytomegalovirus exposure and HLA in healthy donors. Data came from immunoSEQ multiplex PCR; TCRdb stores just in-frame clones and leaves some out. This table has about 160,000 clones, under 90% appearing once. The sequenced sample consisted of PBMCs. The receptors were gathered from a man aged 18 to 30 in good health and CMV-seronegative. The CDR3 runs from the conserved cysteine through the conserved F or W. A D gene is named only where the DNA matches it firmly. A row's size may be missing; if present it is once, few, many or a size class.

d_call,j_call,clone_size,v_call,cdr3_aa,cdr3_nt
-,TRBJ1-6,-,TRBV2,CASSEGGLLNSPLHF,TGTGCCAGCAGTGAAGGGGGACTTCTGAATTCACCCCTCCACTTT
TRBD1,TRBJ2-6,-,TRBV2,CASSRDRGPGANVLTF,TGTGCCAGCAGCCGGGACAGGGGGCCTGGGGCCAACGTCCTGACTTTC
-,TRBJ1-1,few,TRBV4-1,CASSGQPNTEAFF,TGCGCCAGCAGCGGGCAGCCCAACACTGAAGCTTTCTTT
TRBD1,TRBJ2-6,-,TRBV29-1,CSVENRDRDSGANVLTF,TGCAGCGTTGAAAATAGGGACAGGGACTCTGGGGCCAACGTCCTGACTTTC
-,TRBJ1-2,-,TRBV11-2,CASSTWDFGGYGYTF,TGTGCCAGCAGCACCTGGGACTTTGGAGGCTATGGCTACACCTTC
TRBD1,TRBJ1-2,-,TRBV10-1,CASSARDRGECTF,TGCGCCAGCAGTGCCCGGGACAGGGGAGAGTGCACCTTC
-,TRBJ1-3,once,TRBV5-1,CASSLEGRGHSGNTIYF,TGCGCCAGCAGCTTAGAGGGCAGGGGTCACTCTGGAAACACCATATATTTT
-,TRBJ1-3,-,TRBV18,CASSLAGTSSGNTIYF,TGTGCCAGCTCTCTCGCAGGAACGAGCTCTGGAAACACCATATATTTT
TRBD2,TRBJ2-7,-,TRBV7-2,CASSNGLAGGEQYF,TGTGCCAGCAGCAACGGACTAGCGGGAGGGGAGCAGTACTTC
TRBD2,TRBJ2-5,-,TRBV19,CASRGTSGGETQYF,TGTGCCAGTAGAGGGACTAGCGGGGGAGAGACCCAGTACTTC
-,TRBJ2-5,-,TRBV5-1,CASSLGARETQYF,TGCGCCAGCAGCTTGGGTGCTAGAGAGACCCAGTACTTC
-,TRBJ2-2,once,TRBV7-2,CASSLGQRAGELFF,TGTGCCAGCAGCTTGGGACAGCGGGCCGGGGAGCTGTTTTTT
TRBD2,TRBJ2-5,-,TRBV28,CASSFRRGSWETQYF,TGTGCCAGCAGTTTTAGGCGGGGGAGCTGGGAGACCCAGTACTTC
TRBD1,TRBJ2-5,-,TRBV7-2,CASSLPTGGLETQYF,TGTGCCAGCAGCTTGCCGACAGGGGGTTTGGAGACCCAGTACTTC
-,TRBJ2-5,-,TRBV5-1,CASSFSTEFQETQYF,TGCGCCAGCAGCTTTTCTACCGAGTTCCAAGAGACCCAGTACTTC
TRBD2,TRBJ2-1,-,TRBV7-6,CASSSPRGSGVLSYNEQFF,TGTGCCAGCAGCTCCCCCCGGGGAAGCGGGGTCCTCTCCTACAATGAGCAGTTCTTC
TRBD1,TRBJ2-5,-,TRBV7-9,CASSLGQGVYETQYF,TGTGCCAGCAGCTTGGGACAGGGTGTTTATGAGACCCAGTACTTC
TRBD1,TRBJ1-3,few,TRBV28,CASSYIGQGSEDTIYF,TGTGCCAGCAGTTACATCGGACAGGGGAGTGAGGACACCATATATTTT
-,TRBJ2-3,-,TRBV18,CASSPPVGSTDTQYF,TGTGCCAGCTCACCACCGGTCGGTAGCACAGATACGCAGTATTTT
-,TRBJ1-3,once,TRBV7-9,CSSSLGTTLTLSGNTIYF,TGTTCCAGCAGCTTAGGCACAACACTAACCCTCTCTGGAAACACCATATATTTT
TRBD1,TRBJ2-1,-,TRBV28,CASSLFRGSNNEQFF,TGTGCCAGCAGTTTATTCAGGGGGTCCAATAATGAGCAGTTCTTC
-,TRBJ1-2,-,TRBV19,CASSIRGDNYGYTF,TGTGCCAGTAGTATCAGGGGAGATAACTATGGCTACACCTTC
TRBD2,TRBJ2-5,-,TRBV7-2,CASSLAGSGREYQETQYF,TGTGCCAGCAGCTTAGCGGGTAGCGGGAGGGAATACCAAGAGACCCAGTACTTC
-,TRBJ1-4,-,TRBV4-3,CASSQGWVDRRPATNEKLFF,TGCGCCAGCAGCCAAGGGTGGGTAGATCGGCGGCCGGCAACTAATGAAAAACTGTTTTTT
TRBD1,TRBJ1-2,-,TRBV2,CASSSGTGNYGYTF,TGTGCCAGCAGTTCCGGGACAGGCAACTATGGCTACACCTTC
-,TRBJ1-2,few,TRBV20-1,CSASQGGGYTF,TGCAGTGCTAGTCAAGGGGGTGGCTACACCTTC
TRBD2,TRBJ2-3,-,TRBV2,CASSTRGSTDTQYF,TGTGCCAGCAGTACGCGGGGGAGCACAGATACGCAGTATTTT
-,TRBJ2-3,-,TRBV14,CASSLGLGDTDTQYF,TGTGCCAGCAGCCTCGGGCTCGGGGACACAGATACGCAGTATTTT
-,TRBJ2-3,-,TRBV5-1,CASSPFRTGTDTQYF,TGCGCCAGCAGCCCCTTTCGGACAGGCACAGATACGCAGTATTTT
TRBD2,TRBJ2-1,-,TRBV4-1,CASSPRGAGGWNEQFF,TGCGCCAGCAGCCCTAGGGGGGCGGGAGGGTGGAATGAGCAGTTCTTC
-,TRBJ2-1,-,TRBV29-1,CSVDLWAPGGEQFF,TGCAGCGTTGATTTATGGGCCCCCGGGGGTGAGCAGTTCTTC
-,TRBJ1-3,-,TRBV28,CASSLQGLTGNTIYF,TGTGCCAGCAGTCTCCAGGGGCTTACGGGAAACACCATATATTTT
TRBD1,TRBJ1-5,-,TRBV27,CASSLGAGTGGDGGDQPQHF,TGTGCCAGCAGTCTAGGGGCCGGGACAGGGGGCGATGGTGGGGATCAGCCCCAGCATTTT
TRBD2,TRBJ2-1,-,TRBV7-9,CASSSLAGDNNEQFF,TGTGCCAGCAGCTCTCTAGCGGGGGATAACAATGAGCAGTTCTTC
TRBD2,TRBJ2-7,-,TRBV7-2,CASSLGDPGLAGVSYEQYF,TGTGCCAGCAGCTTAGGGGACCCGGGACTAGCGGGAGTCTCCTACGAGCAGTACTTC
TRBD1,TRBJ2-5,once,TRBV25-1,CASSDPGQLQETQYF,TGTGCCAGCAGTGACCCGGGACAGTTGCAAGAGACCCAGTACTTC
TRBD2,TRBJ2-7,once,TRBV2,CASSGSGGPYEQYF,TGTGCCAGCAGTGGGTCGGGGGGGCCCTACGAGCAGTACTTC
-,TRBJ1-1,-,TRBV11-2,CASSSVGGVGTEAFF,TGTGCCAGCAGCTCCGTGGGGGGGGTCGGCACTGAAGCTTTCTTT